One and the same sample provided the 10 T cell receptor beta chains below, sequenced in a study of identical twins. Each CDR3 protein is one row after TCRdb ran MiXCR on the 5' RACE reads. Altogether just over 450,000 distinct CDR3 sequences are present, more than 13% being singletons, with the ten largest covering roughly 0.56%. This sample was also put to use in a study of yellow fever vaccine responses in identical twins.

The sequenced sample was CD4+ T cells sorted from blood. The receptors stem from a woman between 18 and 29 years old in good health.

The chain links TRBV7-2 to TRBJ1-6; the match to TRBD1 covers 8 bases. The CDR3 is made up of 13 amino acids. V shed 6 bases and J 11 bases; nucleotides not matched to a gene: 6. Germline loops: CDR1 SGHTA, CDR2 FQGNSA. CDR3 sequence: CASSFQGAAPLHF. In DNA, the CDR3 is TGTGCCAGCAGTTTTCAGGGGGCAGCACCCCTCCACTTT.

In its sample, this clonotype was seen many times. The chain is built from TRBV12-3 or TRBV12-4 and TRBJ2-1, with 7 bases that match TRBD2. This CDR3 is 16 amino acids long. V dropped 6 bases and J dropped 3; count of bases not matched to a gene: 11. CDR3 in DNA: TGTGCCAGCAGCCCTGGGACTACCCTACTCTACAATGAGCAGTTCTTC. Translating it yields CASSPGTTLLYNEQFF.

CDR3 loop: CASSSLRGSEQFF. The CDR3, as DNA: TGTGCCAGCAGCTCTCTCCGAGGAAGTGAGCAGTTCTTC. The rearrangement links TRBV7-2 to TRBJ2-1, with D uncertain. Germline assignment: CDR1 SGHTA and CDR2 FQGNSA. The CDR3 spans 13 residues. Trimming pared 4 bases from V and 9 bases from J, leaving 13 bases between.

This rearrangement joins TRBV28 to TRBJ2-7, with D possibly being TRBD1 (6 bases). The CDR3 is 16 residues long. V gave up 7 bases and J gave up 6 bases, with 25 bases separating them. Germline-derived CDR1 and CDR2 are MDHEN and SYDVKM. CDR3 in amino acids: CASNPWGQGTPLEQYF. The DNA for the CDR3 is TGTGCCAGCAACCCCTGGGGCCAGGGGACCCCCCTCGAGCAGTACTTC.

This clonotype was observed many times. The chain joins TRBV5-1 to TRBJ2-2; maybe TRBD1 (6 bases). Trimming shortened V by 3 bases and J by 5 bases, and 14 bases separated the two germline ends. CDR1 is SGHRS and CDR2 is YFSETQ in the germline V gene. The CDR3 extends over 15 amino acids. CDR3: CASSWTQGATGELFF. The CDR3 DNA reads as TGCGCCAGCAGCTGGACACAGGGCGCTACCGGGGAGCTGTTTTTT.

This clonotype was seen many times. This sequence joins TRBV12-3 or TRBV12-4 and TRBJ2-1, with 7 bases identical to TRBD2. CDR3 length equals 15 residues. The V and J ends lost 3 bases and 7 bases, in that order; junction bases with no gene match: 9. The DNA of the CDR3 is TGTGCCAGCAGTTTCAGGGTTGTGGGAGGGAATGAGCAGTTCTTC. This gives the protein CASSFRVVGGNEQFF.

This sequence joins TRBV20-1 and TRBJ2-4; D gene ambiguous. Trimming left V 7 bases short and J 0 bases short, with 7 bases between. Germline CDR1 and CDR2: DFQATT and SNEGSKA (reference sequence). The CDR3 runs to 12 residues. CDR3 bases: TGCAGTGTGACACTAGCCAAAAACATTCAGTACTTC. This translates into CSVTLAKNIQYF.

This CDR3 reads CASSFLAGVYNEQFF. The CDR3 DNA reads TGTGCCAGCAGTTTCCTAGCGGGGGTTTACAATGAGCAGTTCTTC. This chain links TRBV27 with TRBJ2-1, with 10 bases matching TRBD2. The CDR3 extends over 15 amino acids. Trimming took 3 bases from V and 4 from J; bases not matched to a gene: 3. Germline-derived CDR1 and CDR2 are MNHEY and SMNVEV (reference sequence).

The chain carries TRBV9 and TRBJ2-1; 7 bases are a match to TRBD1. The germline gives CDR1 SGDLS, CDR2 YYNGEE. Losses at the gene ends were 5 bases for V and 7 bases for J; bases not matched to a gene: 9. The CDR3 length is 14 residues. This CDR3 is CASSRGGAGNEQFF. Here the CDR3 DNA reads TGTGCCAGCAGTAGAGGGGGCGCCGGTAATGAGCAGTTCTTC.

This clonotype was counted many times. The rearrangement links TRBV5-1 to TRBJ2-1; 7 bases align to TRBD1. With V trimmed by 7 bases and J by 8 bases, 21 bases remained unmatched. The CDR3 sequence is 17 residues long. Germline loops: CDR1 SGHRS, CDR2 YFSETQ. CDR3 residues: CASALTMTGSVSDEQFF. The CDR3 DNA reads as TGCGCCAGCGCGTTGACAATGACAGGGTCCGTGAGCGATGAGCAGTTCTTC.